These 10 T cell receptor beta chains were all obtained from the same sample, sequenced in a study of blood T cells in healthy people across ages. A second PCR, run for about 7 to 11 cycles, used a sample-barcoded 5' primer plus a J-beta primer mix. TCRdb re-called the 5' RACE reads with MiXCR, one entry per CDR3 protein. Seen here are about 640,000 distinct CDR3 sequences, under 30% observed once, and the top ten hold 15% to 18%. Sequenced: blood. Source of these receptors: a woman older than 75 in good health.

This clonotype was counted only a few times. The genes are TRBV6-1 and TRBJ1-5; 7 nucleotides line up with TRBD1. V was clipped by 7 bases and J by 0 bases; unmatched bases: 9. CDR3 length: 16 amino acids. Germline CDR1 and CDR2: MNHNS and SASEGT. This CDR3 is CASILDRATSNQPQHF. The CDR3 region has the DNA TGTGCCAGCATTCTAGACAGGGCGACTAGCAATCAGCCCCAGCATTTT.

Concerning this clonotype itself: A read error may explain this, as a much larger clone is one base away. The rearrangement uses TRBV4-2 and TRBJ2-7; possible D gene TRBD1, 6 bases. CDR1 and CDR2 from the germline V gene are LGHNA and YNFKEQ. The CDR3 totals 15 residues. With 0 bases removed from V and 7 bases from J, the gap between germline ends came to 16 bases. The CDR3 region is CASSQDQQGLGEQYF. CDR3 in DNA: TGTGCCAGCAGCCAAGATCAACAGGGTCTAGGTGAGCAGTACTTC.

This clonotype was found many times. The chain uses TRBV27 and TRBJ1-6; TRBD1 aligns across 8 bases. Germline V gene sequence: CDR1 MNHEY, CDR2 SMNVEV (reference sequence). After removal of 5 bases from V and 10 bases from J, the junction contained 4 bases not matched to a gene. CDR3 size: 13 residues. CDR3 sequence reads: CASSPDRVSPLHF. DNA for the CDR3: TGTGCCAGCAGTCCGGACAGGGTATCACCCCTCCACTTT.

This clonotype came up once. A much larger clone differs by one base, so this may be a read error. The gene calls are TRBV29-1 and TRBJ1-2, with unresolved D. CDR3 length: 13 residues. V was clipped by 4 bases and J by 7 bases, with 16 bases between them. CDR1 SQVTM and CDR2 ANQGSEA come from the germline V gene. The CDR3 bases are TGCAGCGTTGCTTCGAAGGGTAGGAGTGGCTACACCTTC. Translation gives CSVASKGRSGYTF.

In regard to this clonotype: This sequence may be a read error, since a much larger clone differs from it by one base. The chain carries TRBV30 and TRBJ2-1; TRBD2 might be the D (5 bases). The CDR3 is 11 residues long. The germline gives CDR1 GTSNPN, CDR2 SVGIG (reference sequence). The CDR3 reads CAWIEGYQQVF. The CDR3 nucleotides read TGTGCCTGGATAGAGGGTTACCAGCAGGTCTTC.

With regard to this clonotype: A much larger clone differs from this one at a single base, so this may be a read error. The chain uses TRBV29-1 and TRBJ1-2; TRBD1 matches 7 bases. The CDR3 is made up of 14 amino acids. After removal of 3 bases from V and 8 bases from J, the junction contained 12 bases not matched to a gene. Germline CDR1 reads SQVTM; CDR2 reads ANQGSEA. CDR3 DNA: TGCAGCGTTGATAGCTTGGGGCAGGGACAGGGCTACACCTTC. Its protein product is CSVDSLGQGQGYTF. Together with reference TRBV29-1 and TRBJ1-2, the CDR3 gives the full variable domain: SAVISQKPSRDICQRGTSLTIQCQVDSQVTMMFWYRQQPGQSLTLIATANQGSEATYESGFVIDKFPISRPNLTFSTLTVSNMSPEDSSIYLCSVDSLGQGQGYTFGSGTRLTVV.

V and J are TRBV7-2 and TRBJ2-7, with no clear D. CDR3 size: 15 residues. Germline assignment: CDR1 SGHTA and CDR2 FQGNSA. V was shortened by 5 bases and J by 6 bases, with 20 bases between the two germline ends. CDR3 sequence: CASSPAPTSGSEQYF. CDR3 sequence (DNA): TGTGCCAGCAGCCCGGCTCCAACATCCGGTTCCGAGCAGTACTTC.

There are many counts of this clonotype. This chain links TRBV21-1 with TRBJ2-7. TRBV21-1 constitutes a pseudogene. This CDR3 is 16 amino acids long. As DNA, the CDR3 is TGTGCCAGCAGCAAAGCCACAACCCTTAGCTCCTACGAGCAGTACTTC. It yields the protein CASSKATTLSSYEQYF.

The chain recombines TRBV7-2 with TRBJ2-6; 10 positions match TRBD1. The V segment lost 3 bases and the J segment 4 bases; nucleotides outside the gene matches: 9. This CDR3 is 18 amino acids long. From germline, CDR1 is SGHTA and CDR2 FQGNSA. The CDR3 sequence is CASSFISGTGAGANVLTF. DNA of the CDR3: TGTGCCAGCAGCTTTATTTCCGGGACAGGGGCCGGGGCCAACGTCCTGACTTTC.

This clonotype came up many times. The gene calls are TRBV20-1 and TRBJ2-4, with 9 positions matching TRBD1. The CDR3 runs 18 residues. Germline V gene data show CDR1 as DFQATT and CDR2 as SNEGSKA (reference sequence). V dropped 3 bases and J dropped 2; count of bases not matched to a gene: 14. CDR3 region: CSARNPGQGSGSKNIQYF. The CDR3 nucleotides read TGCAGTGCTAGGAACCCGGGACAGGGAAGTGGGTCCAAAAACATTCAGTACTTC.